This is a list of T cell receptor beta chains from one sample in a study of regulatory T cells in long-lasting Graves disease. TCRdb reprocessed the multiplex PCR reads with MiXCR, giving one entry per CDR3 protein. The sample has fewer than 450,000 distinct CDR3 sequences; around 21% are singletons. Sequencing used peripheral blood mononuclear cells (PBMCs), obtained when the disease was refractory, from a patient treated with antithyroid drugs. The receptors come from a female donor with Graves disease. Each CDR3 is given with its conserved first and last residue.

CDR3: CASSQAGEGETQYF
J: TRBJ2-5
V: TRBV12-3/TRBV12-4

CDR3: CASSTLPGQRNTEAFF
J: TRBJ1-1
V: TRBV19

CDR3: CATRVTDTQYF
J: TRBJ2-3
V: TRBV28

CDR3: CASSPWGHAGELFF
J: TRBJ2-2
V: TRBV7-9

CDR3: CASSYSGTSTGELFF
J: TRBJ2-2
V: TRBV6-6

CDR3: CASSVNWGTEAFF
J: TRBJ1-1
V: TRBV9

CDR3: CASSYSGRYEQYF
J: TRBJ2-7
V: TRBV6-5

CDR3: CASSLGRGQSSNEKLFF
J: TRBJ1-4
V: TRBV5-1

CDR3: CASSMYGDSNQPQHF
J: TRBJ1-5
V: TRBV19

CDR3: CASSAGLNYEQYF
J: TRBJ2-7
V: TRBV6-1

CDR3: CASSRDSGGNQPQHF
J: TRBJ1-5
V: TRBV2

CDR3: CAISGGAGSGNPEDIQYF
J: TRBJ2-4
V: TRBV10-3

CDR3: CASRRVAGANTGELFF
J: TRBJ2-2
V: TRBV7-2

CDR3: CATRAGETQYF
J: TRBJ2-5
V: TRBV19

CDR3: CASSLMGGWEQYF
J: TRBJ2-7
V: TRBV7-3

CDR3: CASSLGIGTTYEQYF
J: TRBJ2-7
V: TRBV5-4

CDR3: CASSFSGTANSGNTIYF
J: TRBJ1-3
V: TRBV5-5

CDR3: CASSSDSSPNYGYTF
J: TRBJ1-2
V: TRBV27

CDR3: CAISGGQGPYEQYF
J: TRBJ2-7
V: TRBV10-3

CDR3: CASSMGQGFTEAFF
J: TRBJ1-1
V: TRBV19

CDR3: CSVEEGGDYGYTF
J: TRBJ1-2
V: TRBV29-1

CDR3: CASSSTGGLNYGYTF
J: TRBJ1-2
V: TRBV3-1

CDR3: CASRGPGTGFEKLFF
J: TRBJ1-4
V: TRBV2